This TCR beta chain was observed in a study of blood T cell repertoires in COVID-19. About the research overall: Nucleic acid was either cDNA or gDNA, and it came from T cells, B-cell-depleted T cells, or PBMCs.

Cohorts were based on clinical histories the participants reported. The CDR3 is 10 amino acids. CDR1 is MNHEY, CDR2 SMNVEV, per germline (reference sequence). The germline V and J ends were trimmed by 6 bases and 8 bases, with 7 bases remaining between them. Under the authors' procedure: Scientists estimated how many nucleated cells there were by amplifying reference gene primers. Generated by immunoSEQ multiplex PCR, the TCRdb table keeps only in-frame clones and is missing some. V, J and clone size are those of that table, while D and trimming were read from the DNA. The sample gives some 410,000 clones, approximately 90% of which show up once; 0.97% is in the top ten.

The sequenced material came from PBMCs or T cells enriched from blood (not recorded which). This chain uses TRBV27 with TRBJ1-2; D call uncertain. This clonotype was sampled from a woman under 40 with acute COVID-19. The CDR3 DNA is TGTGCCAGCAGCGGCGGGGGCTACACCTTC. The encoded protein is CASSGGGYTF.